This T cell receptor beta chain comes out of a study of blood T cell repertoires in COVID-19. CDR1 ENHRY and CDR2 SYGVKD come from the germline V gene. V was clipped by 0 bases and J by 2 bases; unmatched bases: 7. This CDR3 is built from 17 residues. Per the original data handling: For nucleated cells, counts were estimated from reference gene primer amplification. Sequenced by immunoSEQ multiplex PCR; TCRdb stores in-frame clones only, minus some. The V and J calls and clone size come from that table; D and trimming were worked out from the DNA. The sample lists some 15,000 clones, roughly 90% occurring once.

The TCR originated in a human donor in a cohort sampled during active COVID-19. J is TRBJ1-5 and V is TRBV10-3, with 7 bases lining up with TRBD1. The source material was peripheral blood. The DNA for the CDR3 is TGTGCCATCAGTGAGTCGAGGGGTGGACAGGGCAATCAGCCCCAGCATTTT. Translating it yields CAISESRGGQGNQPQHF.